These 10 T cell receptor beta chains originate from one sample sequenced in a study of blood T cell repertoires in COVID-19. This table comes from immunoSEQ multiplex PCR, and its TCRdb copy is limited to in-frame clones, with some not included. The table has roughly 220,000 clones, around 90% seen once. Sample: peripheral blood. The receptors here all came from a man aged 55 to 69 with acute or convalescent COVID-19.

V gene TRBV6-2 or TRBV6-3 combines with J gene TRBJ1-5, with a weak D call TRBD1 (6 bases). V was pared by 4 bases and J by 2 bases, with 15 bases between. Germline V gene lookup returns CDR1 MNHEY and CDR2 SVGEGT. The CDR3 consists of 16 residues. The DNA of the CDR3 is TGTGCCAGCAGTTCTTGGGAGGGGGATGGCAATCAGCCCCAGCATTTT. It encodes CASSSWEGDGNQPQHF.

This clone was recorded only once. The V gene is TRBV3-1 (or the pseudogene TRBV3-2), the J gene TRBJ2-2; D is uncertain. In germline, CDR1 is LGHDT, CDR2 YNNKEL (reference sequence). The CDR3 extends over 14 amino acids. V was pared by 4 bases and J by 6 bases, with 12 bases between. In nucleotides, the CDR3 is TGTGCCAGCAGCCTAAAAATTCGGGCCGGGGAGCTGTTTTTT. Its protein product is CASSLKIRAGELFF.

This rearrangement joins TRBV2 to TRBJ2-4; D is perhaps TRBD2 (5 bases). V was cut by 6 bases and J by 0 bases, with 27 bases left in between. The CDR3 has 20 residues. Per germline, CDR1 SNHLY and CDR2 FYNNEI. The CDR3 protein is CASSENTPQTRTSAKNIQYF. The CDR3 DNA is TGTGCCAGCAGCGAGAACACTCCCCAAACTAGGACTTCAGCCAAAAACATTCAGTACTTC.

The chain is built from TRBV5-6 and TRBJ1-2; tentative D call: TRBD1 (6 bases). Germline V gene data show CDR1 as SGHDT and CDR2 as YYEEEE. The CDR3 runs 12 residues. The ends were cut back, 2 bases at V and 7 bases at J, with 9 bases in the middle. The CDR3 DNA is TGTGCCAGCAGCTTTGGGGGGGCTGGCTACACCTTC. Its translation: CASSFGGAGYTF.

This chain connects TRBV6-7 to TRBJ1-1; D might be TRBD1 (6 bases). Being an ORF, TRBV6-7 has a function that is uncertain. With 6 bases removed from V and 6 bases from J, the gap between germline ends came to 11 bases. The length of the CDR3 is 12 residues. The CDR3 is CASRQGFAEAFF. For the CDR3, the DNA is TGTGCCAGCAGGCAGGGGTTCGCTGAAGCTTTCTTT.

The rearrangement joins TRBV10-3 to TRBJ2-2, with TRBD1 identical over 7 bases. Trimming took 8 bases from V and 5 from J; bases not matched to a gene: 11. This CDR3 comprises 15 residues. Per the germline V gene, CDR1 is ENHRY and CDR2 is SYGVKD. CDR3 sequence (DNA): TGTGCCATCTCAGGAGAGGGGGCAGGGACCGGGGAGCTGTTTTTT. Translated: CAISGEGAGTGELFF.

This chain uses TRBV6-4 with TRBJ1-2, with TRBD1 matching over 10 bases. The V gene's germline CDR1 is MRHNA and CDR2 SNTAGT. V dropped 5 bases and J dropped 6; count of bases not matched to a gene: 3. The CDR3 extends over 13 amino acids. The CDR3 here is CASSPTGGHGYTF. The CDR3 nucleotides are TGTGCCAGCAGTCCGACAGGGGGCCATGGCTACACCTTC.

The gene calls are TRBV28 and TRBJ1-2; a weak D match, TRBD1 (5 bases). Between the trimmed V and J ends, which lost 3 bases and 6 bases, there was a span of 14 bases. The CDR3 runs to 14 residues. CDR1 MDHEN and CDR2 SYDVKM come from the germline V gene. CDR3 DNA: TGTGCCAGCAGTTTCGTGGGGGGTGGTGATGGCTACACCTTC. Translation gives CASSFVGGGDGYTF.

The V and J genes are TRBV7-3 and TRBJ2-6, with a tentative D call TRBD1 (6 bases). This CDR3 comprises 18 residues. The V end lost 5 bases, the J end lost 0 bases, and 17 bases lay between the germline ends. Germline values: CDR1 SGHTA, CDR2 FQGTGA. The CDR3 sequence is CASSTRGTLSSGANVLTF. CDR3 sequence (DNA): TGTGCCAGCAGCACCAGAGGGACACTGAGCTCTGGGGCCAACGTCCTGACTTTC.

The chain couples TRBV7-8 to TRBJ1-4, with a tentative D call TRBD1 (6 bases). Germline V gene lookup returns CDR1 SGHVS and CDR2 FQNEAQ. Trimming removed 4 bases at V and 8 bases at J, with 14 bases between. The CDR3 sequence is 14 residues long. CDR3 bases: TGTGCCAGCAGCTCGGACAGACCGCGGGAAAAACTGTTTTTT. Protein: CASSSDRPREKLFF.